This TCR beta chain was recovered during a study of blood T cell repertoires in COVID-19. Here immunoSEQ multiplex PCR was the method, and the copy in TCRdb shows in-frame clones only, minus some. The sample records about 470,000 clones, approximately 86% being singletons. Germline V lookup: CDR1 ENHRY, CDR2 SYGVKD. The CDR3 is made up of 14 amino acids. V lost 0 bases, J lost 5 bases, and 7 bases lay in between. The clonotype originates from a woman between 18 and 29 years old who had recovered from COVID-19. Material for sequencing was PBMCs or T cells enriched from blood (not recorded which). The J gene is TRBJ1-4, the V gene TRBV10-3; D remains ambiguous. CDR3 DNA sequence: TGTGCCATCAGTGAGTCGGAGGGAAATGAAAAACTGTTTTTT. Translation: CAISESEGNEKLFF.